The 12 T cell receptor beta chains listed next were all sequenced from one sample in a study of blood T cells in healthy people across ages. With a J-beta primer mix and a sample-barcoded 5' primer, a second PCR ran roughly 7 to 11 cycles. TCRdb itself ran the 5' RACE reads through MiXCR, one entry per CDR3 protein. Of 550,000 to 750,000 distinct CDR3 sequences listed, 20% to 25% are singletons. Sequencing was performed on blood. These TCRs come from a man between 65 and 85 years old in good health.

This chain joins TRBV15 and TRBJ2-5; 12 bases fit TRBD2. Near its end, the DNA agrees better with TRBJ2-1, so the J call may be wrong. CDR3 length: 17 residues. Germline loops: CDR1 LNHNV, CDR2 YYDKDF (reference sequence). The CDR3 reads CATSRDLAGGSINEQFF. DNA of the CDR3: TGTGCCACCAGCAGAGATCTAGCGGGAGGGTCGATAAATGAGCAGTTCTTC.

This clonotype turned up a few times. This sequence joins TRBV7-6 and TRBJ2-1; a weak D match, TRBD2 (6 bases). The length of the CDR3 is 16 residues. V lost 1 base to trimming and J lost 7 bases, with 17 bases between them. Looked up from germline, CDR1 is SGHVS and CDR2 is FNYEAQ. The CDR3 DNA reads as TGTGCCAGCAGCTTAGAAGACGGGAGAAGGTCGAATGAGCAGTTCTTC. It yields the protein CASSLEDGRRSNEQFF. The full variable domain, completed using reference TRBV7-6 and TRBJ2-1, is GAGVSQSPRYKVTKRGQDVALRCDPISGHVSLYWYRQALGQGPEFLTYFNYEAQQDKSGLPNDRFSAERPEGSISTLTIQRTEQRDSAMYRCASSLEDGRRSNEQFFGPGTRLTVL.

V and J are TRBV28 and TRBJ2-3, with 14 nucleotides matching TRBD2. The CDR3 consists of 16 residues. CDR1 and CDR2 (germline): MDHEN, SYDVKM. Trimming took 5 bases from V and 3 from J; bases not matched to a gene: 4. CDR3 nucleotide sequence: TGTGCCAGCAGTCACCGGACTAGCGGGAGGACAGATACGCAGTATTTT. Protein sequence: CASSHRTSGRTDTQYF.

This clonotype was detected a few times. Mismatch with germline at one junction end may stem from a read error. V gene TRBV2 combines with J gene TRBJ2-1; 9 bases are shared with TRBD2. Germline V lookup: CDR1 SNHLY, CDR2 FYNNEI. The CDR3 consists of 14 residues. The CDR3 sequence is CASSEAQSLAGPVF. Here the CDR3 DNA reads TGTGCCAGCAGTGAAGCGCAGAGTCTAGCGGGACCCGTCTTC.

The CDR3 region has the DNA TGTGCCAGCAGCCATAGCGGGAAAGATACGCAGTATTTT. The encoded protein is CASSHSGKDTQYF. This chain joins TRBV3-1 and TRBJ2-3; 8 bases align to TRBD2. The V and J ends lost 3 bases and 5 bases, in that order; junction bases with no gene match: 1. Germline CDR1 is LGHDT and CDR2 is YNNKEL (reference sequence). CDR3 length: 13 amino acids.

This clonotype occurred many times. For the CDR3, the DNA is TGTGCCAGCAGTTCGACAGGCAGCACAGATACGCAGTATTTT. Translated, it gives CASSSTGSTDTQYF. The chain has TRBV7-3 and TRBJ2-3, with D possibly being TRBD1 (6 bases). Germline V gene data show CDR1 as SGHTA and CDR2 as FQGTGA. The CDR3 extends over 14 amino acids. Trimming cost V 6 bases and J 0 bases, with 10 bases left between them.

The table lists this clonotype with a count of one. The chain is built from TRBV6-2 or TRBV6-3 and TRBJ1-2, with D perhaps TRBD1 (5 bases). Trimming left V 2 bases short and J 8 bases short, with 9 bases between. The CDR3 length is 12 residues. Germline V gives CDR1 MNHEY, CDR2 SVGEGT. The CDR3 nucleotides read TGTGCCAGCAGTTACGCAGGGATCGGCTACACCTTC. Translated: CASSYAGIGYTF.

The sample holds a few counts of this clonotype. The J gene is TRBJ2-7, the V gene TRBV29-1; TRBD1 matches at 12 bases. Germline-derived CDR1 and CDR2 are SQVTM and ANQGSEA. The junction had 0 bases not matched to a gene; V was cut back by 1 base and J by 2 bases. The CDR3 is made up of 14 amino acids. The CDR3 coding sequence is TGCAGCGTTGAAGGGGACAGGGGGCCCTACGAGCAGTACTTC. Translating it yields CSVEGDRGPYEQYF.

The sample holds a few counts of this clonotype. This rearrangement joins TRBV5-1 to TRBJ2-7, with 7 bases aligning to TRBD2. The trim removed 2 bases at V and 6 bases at J, leaving 5 bases unmatched. The CDR3 extends over 13 amino acids. Germline V gene lookup returns CDR1 SGHRS and CDR2 YFSETQ. The CDR3: CASSFRGEGEQYF. The CDR3 DNA reads as TGCGCCAGCAGCTTCCGGGGGGAAGGCGAGCAGTACTTC.

The chain recombines TRBV5-1 with TRBJ2-1; 9 nucleotides agree with TRBD1. The V gene's germline CDR1 is SGHRS and CDR2 YFSETQ. J was trimmed by 7 bases and V by 1 base; bases with no gene match: 9. The CDR3 totals 16 residues. The CDR3 sequence is CASSLSAGQGSNEQFF. As DNA, the CDR3 is TGCGCCAGCAGCTTGTCTGCTGGACAGGGGTCTAATGAGCAGTTCTTC.

This clonotype was found a few times. V is TRBV11-2 and J is TRBJ2-3, with 8 bases that match TRBD2. The length of the CDR3 is 15 residues. V gave up 5 bases and J gave up 4 bases; unmatched junction bases: 8. Germline values: CDR1 SGHAT, CDR2 FQNNGV. CDR3 loop: CASSTRTSLPDTQYF. CDR3 sequence (DNA): TGTGCCAGCAGCACCCGGACTAGCCTGCCAGATACGCAGTATTTT.

Only a few counts were recorded for this clonotype. The rearrangement links TRBV12-3 or TRBV12-4 to TRBJ2-7; D gene uncertain. The CDR3 has 12 residues. Trimming took 6 bases from V and 4 from J, leaving 10 bases between them. The CDR3 protein is CASSRSWYEQYF. The DNA of the CDR3 is TGTGCCAGCAGCCGATCCTGGTACGAGCAGTACTTC.